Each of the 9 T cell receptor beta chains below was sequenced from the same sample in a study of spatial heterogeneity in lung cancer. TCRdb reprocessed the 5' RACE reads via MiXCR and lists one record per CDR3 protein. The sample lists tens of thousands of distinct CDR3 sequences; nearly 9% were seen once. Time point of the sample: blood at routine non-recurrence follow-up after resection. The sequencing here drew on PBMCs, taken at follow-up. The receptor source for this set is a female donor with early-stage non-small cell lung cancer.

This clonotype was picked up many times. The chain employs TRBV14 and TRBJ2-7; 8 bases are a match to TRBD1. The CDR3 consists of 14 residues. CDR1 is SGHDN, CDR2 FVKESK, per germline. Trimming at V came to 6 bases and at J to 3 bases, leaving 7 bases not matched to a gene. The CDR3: CASSRAGGFYEQYF. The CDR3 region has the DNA TGTGCCAGCAGTCGGGCAGGGGGCTTCTACGAGCAGTACTTC.

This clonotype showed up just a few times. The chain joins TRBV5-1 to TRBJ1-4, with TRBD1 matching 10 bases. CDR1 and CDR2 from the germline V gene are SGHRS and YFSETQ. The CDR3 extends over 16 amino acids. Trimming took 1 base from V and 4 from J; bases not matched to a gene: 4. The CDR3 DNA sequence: TGCGCCAGCAGCTTGTCGGGACAGGGGAGTAATGAAAAACTGTTTTTT. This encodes CASSLSGQGSNEKLFF.

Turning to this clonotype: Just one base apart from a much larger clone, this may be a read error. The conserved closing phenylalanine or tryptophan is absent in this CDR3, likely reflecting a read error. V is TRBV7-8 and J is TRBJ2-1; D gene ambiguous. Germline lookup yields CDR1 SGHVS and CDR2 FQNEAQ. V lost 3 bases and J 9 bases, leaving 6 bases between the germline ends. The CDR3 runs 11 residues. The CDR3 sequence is CASSLWGEQFL. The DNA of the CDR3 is TGTGCCAGCAGCTTGTGGGGTGAGCAGTTCTTA.

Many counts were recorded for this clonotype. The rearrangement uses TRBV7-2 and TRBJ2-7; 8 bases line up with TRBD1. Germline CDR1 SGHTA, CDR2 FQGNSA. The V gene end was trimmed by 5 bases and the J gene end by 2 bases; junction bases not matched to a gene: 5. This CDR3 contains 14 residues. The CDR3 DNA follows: TGTGCCAGCAGCCCCAGACAGGGGCCCTACGAGCAGTACTTC. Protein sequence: CASSPRQGPYEQYF.

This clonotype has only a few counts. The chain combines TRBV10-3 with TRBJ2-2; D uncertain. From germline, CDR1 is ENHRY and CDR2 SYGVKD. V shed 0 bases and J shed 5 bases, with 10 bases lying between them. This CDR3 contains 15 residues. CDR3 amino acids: CAISESTGRTGELFF. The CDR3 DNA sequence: TGTGCCATCAGTGAGTCGACGGGCAGGACCGGGGAGCTGTTTTTT.

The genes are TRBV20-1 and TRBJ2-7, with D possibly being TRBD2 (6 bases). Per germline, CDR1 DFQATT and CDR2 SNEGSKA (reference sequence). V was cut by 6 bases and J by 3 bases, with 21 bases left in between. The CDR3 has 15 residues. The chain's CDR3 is CSALPAGSEGYEQYF. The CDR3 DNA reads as TGCAGTGCCCTCCCCGCGGGATCAGAGGGCTACGAGCAGTACTTC.

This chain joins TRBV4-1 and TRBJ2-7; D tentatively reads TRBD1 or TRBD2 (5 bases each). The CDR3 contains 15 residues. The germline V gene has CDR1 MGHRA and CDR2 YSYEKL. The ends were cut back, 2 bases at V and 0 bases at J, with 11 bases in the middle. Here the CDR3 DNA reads TGCGCCAGCAGCCAAACCGGGACGGTCTCCTACGAGCAGTACTTC. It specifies CASSQTGTVSYEQYF.

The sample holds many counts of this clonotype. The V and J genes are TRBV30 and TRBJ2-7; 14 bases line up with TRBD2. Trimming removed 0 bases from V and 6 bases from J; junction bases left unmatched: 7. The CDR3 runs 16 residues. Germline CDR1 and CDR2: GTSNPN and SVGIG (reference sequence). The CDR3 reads CAWSVPGLAGVLEQYF. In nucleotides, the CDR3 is TGTGCCTGGAGTGTTCCGGGACTAGCGGGAGTCCTCGAGCAGTACTTC.

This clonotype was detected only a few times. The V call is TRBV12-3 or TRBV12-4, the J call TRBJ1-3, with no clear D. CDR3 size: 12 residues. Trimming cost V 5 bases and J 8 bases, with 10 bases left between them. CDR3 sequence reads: CASSRSRDTIYF. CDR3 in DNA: TGTGCCAGCAGTCGTTCCCGGGACACCATATATTTT.